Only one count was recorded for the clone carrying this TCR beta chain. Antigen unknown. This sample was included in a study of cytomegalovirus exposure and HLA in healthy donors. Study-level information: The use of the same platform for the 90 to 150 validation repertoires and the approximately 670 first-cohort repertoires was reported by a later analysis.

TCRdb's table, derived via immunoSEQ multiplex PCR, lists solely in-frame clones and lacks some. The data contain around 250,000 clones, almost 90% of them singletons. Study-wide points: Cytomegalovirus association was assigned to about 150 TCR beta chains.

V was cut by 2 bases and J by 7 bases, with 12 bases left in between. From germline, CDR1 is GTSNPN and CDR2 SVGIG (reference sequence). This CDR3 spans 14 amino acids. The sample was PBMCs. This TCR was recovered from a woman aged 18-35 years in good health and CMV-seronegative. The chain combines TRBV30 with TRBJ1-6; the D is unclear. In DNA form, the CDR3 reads TGTGCCTGGAGTCCAACCGCCAGAAATTCACCCCTCCACTTT. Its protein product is CAWSPTARNSPLHF.